This T cell receptor beta chain was sequenced for a study of blood T cell repertoires in COVID-19. Using immunoSEQ multiplex PCR, the repertoire was profiled, and TCRdb retains in-frame clones only, with some absent. This table has 140,000 to 150,000 clones, 80% appearing once. CDR3 length: 13 residues. CDR1 SGDLS and CDR2 YYNGEE come from the germline V gene. Trimming removed 4 bases at V and 1 base at J, with 6 bases between. The origin of this receptor is a man aged 60 to 69 with active or convalescent COVID-19. This chain connects TRBV9 to TRBJ2-1; D gene unclear. The sample was peripheral blood. CDR3 sequence: CASSPNSYNEQFF. DNA of the CDR3: TGTGCCAGCAGCCCAAATTCCTACAATGAGCAGTTCTTC.